The clone carrying this T cell receptor (beta chain) was detected only a few times. Its antigen is undetermined. These data originate in a study of cytomegalovirus exposure and HLA in healthy donors. Across the study: Caucasian-associated ancestry cluster membership applied to about 83% of several hundred genotyped donors. Overall study results and limits: Some V segments could not be told apart, so they were left out, TRBV6-2 and TRBV6-3 among them.

The CDR3 loop spans 14 amino acids. V gave up 4 bases and J gave up 4 bases; unmatched junction bases: 5. The germline V gene encodes CDR1 SGHRS and CDR2 YFSETQ. The PCR was carried out with 60 Vbeta primers and 13 Jbeta primers. Using immunoSEQ multiplex PCR, the repertoire was profiled, and TCRdb retains in-frame clones only, with some absent. The top ten hold about 4.2% of the sample, which has roughly 110,000 clones, over 65% seen once. The source is a woman between 40 and 55 years old in good health and CMV-seropositive. The sequencing sample was made of PBMCs. The V gene is TRBV5-1, the J gene TRBJ2-3; TRBD2 agrees at 8 bases. The CDR3 spells CASSPRAGADTQYF. The CDR3 coding sequence is TGCGCCAGCAGCCCGCGAGCGGGGGCAGATACGCAGTATTTT.